The 30 T cell receptor beta chains given below trace back to one sample, sequenced in a study of blood T cell repertoires in COVID-19. TCRdb's copy holds only in-frame clones and misses some; the assay was immunoSEQ multiplex PCR. The sample has more than 250,000 clones; approximately 87% are singletons. The sample consisted of peripheral blood. The receptor source for this set is a human donor in a cohort sampled during active COVID-19.

This chain connects TRBV7-9 to TRBJ1-1; tentative D call: TRBD1 (6 bases). CDR3 length: 13 amino acids. With 11 bases removed from V and 4 bases from J, the gap between germline ends came to 17 bases. CDR1 and CDR2 (germline): SEHNR, FQNEAQ (reference sequence). This CDR3 reads CAAEGEGVTEAFF. DNA for the CDR3: TGTGCCGCCGAGGGGGAAGGGGTCACTGAAGCTTTCTTT.

In nucleotides, the CDR3 is TGTGCCAGCAGTTACAGCGGTCCCTACAATGAGCAGTTCTTC. Translation gives CASSYSGPYNEQFF. The chain couples TRBV6-5 to TRBJ2-1; perhaps TRBD2 as D (5 bases). The V gene lost 2 bases and the J gene lost 2 bases, with 7 bases spanning the gap. The CDR3 spans 14 residues. Germline V CDR1 and CDR2: MNHEY, SVGAGI.

The V call is TRBV24-1, the J call TRBJ2-6, with TRBD1 identical over 11 bases. Germline loops: CDR1 KGHDR, CDR2 SFDVKD. The CDR3 extends over 20 amino acids. Losses at the gene ends were 5 bases for V and 0 bases for J; bases not matched to a gene: 11. The CDR3 sequence: CATSGLSGTGGFSGANVLTF. The CDR3 bases are TGTGCCACCAGTGGGTTGAGCGGGACAGGGGGATTCTCTGGGGCCAACGTCCTGACTTTC.

The rearrangement uses TRBV5-1 and TRBJ1-1, with D possibly matching TRBD1 (6 bases). Per the germline V gene, CDR1 is SGHRS and CDR2 is YFSETQ. This CDR3 spans 14 amino acids. V dropped 1 base and J dropped 6 bases, with 13 bases sitting between them. CDR3 coding DNA: TGCGCCAGCAGCTTGCCTGGACAGATATCTGAAGCTTTCTTT. Its translation: CASSLPGQISEAFF.

The V and J genes are TRBV4-1 and TRBJ1-4, with no clear D. V lost 1 base, J lost 1 base, and 7 bases lay in between. Looked up from germline, CDR1 is MGHRA and CDR2 is YSYEKL. This CDR3 has 15 residues. In nucleotides, the CDR3 is TGCGCCAGCAGCCAAGCTGCGGGAACTAATGAAAAACTGTTTTTT. This translates into CASSQAAGTNEKLFF.

In its sample, this clone was seen once. Other DNA sequences from this sample encode an identical CDR3 as well. The chain combines TRBV5-4 with TRBJ1-1, with TRBD1 matching 9 bases. CDR1 is SGHNT and CDR2 is YYREEE in the germline V gene (reference sequence). The CDR3 totals 15 residues. V shed 0 bases and J 5 bases; nucleotides not matched to a gene: 5. CDR3 region: CASSLGTGEGTEAFF. CDR3 DNA: TGTGCCAGCAGCTTGGGGACAGGGGAGGGTACTGAAGCTTTCTTT.

The V call is TRBV9, the J call TRBJ1-6; tentative D call: TRBD1 (6 bases). This CDR3 region has 14 residues. CDR1 and CDR2 (germline): SGDLS, YYNGEE. Trimming removed 1 base from V and 8 bases from J, with 10 bases in between. CDR3 nucleotides: TGTGCCAGCAGCGTATCAGGGGCCGATTCACCCCTCCACTTT. It translates to CASSVSGADSPLHF.

This clone is a singleton in its sample. The chain couples TRBV28 to TRBJ2-5; 8 bases line up with TRBD2. CDR1 is MDHEN, CDR2 SYDVKM, per germline. The ends lost 6 bases at V and 3 bases at J; junction bases unmatched: 6. CDR3 length equals 14 residues. The CDR3 nucleotides read TGTGCCAGCAGCCCGGGGGGGCGGGAAGAGACCCAGTACTTC. Its translation is CASSPGGREETQYF.

Concerning this clone: The germline gene is not matched at one end of the junction; a read error may be the cause. The CDR3, as DNA: TGCGCCTGCAGCACGCTTCCGGTGGAAGAGACCCAGTACTTC. Translating gives CACSTLPVEETQYF. The chain combines TRBV10-2 with TRBJ2-5; D uncertain. Germline lookup yields CDR1 WSHSY and CDR2 SAAADI. The CDR3 sequence is 14 residues long.

In DNA, the CDR3 is TGTGCCAGTAGTCTAAACAGGGATAGCAATCAGCCCCAGCATTTT. It yields the protein CASSLNRDSNQPQHF. This rearrangement joins TRBV19 to TRBJ1-5, with D perhaps TRBD1 (6 bases). V lost 5 bases, J lost 0 bases, and 11 bases lay in between. The CDR3 loop spans 15 amino acids. In germline, CDR1 is LNHDA, CDR2 SQIVND (reference sequence). Full variable domain (remainder filled in from reference TRBV19 and TRBJ1-5): DGGITQSPKYLFRKEGQNVTLSCEQNLNHDAMYWYRQDPGQGLRLIYYSQIVNDFQKGDIAEGYSVSREKKESFPLTVTSAQKNPTAFYLCASSLNRDSNQPQHFGDGTRLSIL.

This clone appeared a few times. Here the CDR3 DNA reads TGTGCCAGCAGTGGACAGCTGTCCTACAATGAGCAGTTCTTC. Encoded protein: CASSGQLSYNEQFF. This chain links TRBV25-1 with TRBJ2-1, with D perhaps matching TRBD1 (5 bases). This CDR3 is 14 amino acids long. V lost 4 bases, J lost 1 base, and 8 bases lay in between. CDR1 and CDR2 (germline): MGHDK, SYGVNS.

The chain employs TRBV5-1 and TRBJ2-7, with D perhaps matching TRBD2 (5 bases). Germline V lookup: CDR1 SGHRS, CDR2 YFSETQ. CDR3 length: 14 amino acids. Trimming cost V 0 bases and J 1 base, with 8 bases left between them. CDR3 sequence (DNA): TGCGCCAGCAGCTTGGACGGACTTTCCTACGAGCAGTACTTC. Encoded protein: CASSLDGLSYEQYF.

The gene calls are TRBV19 and TRBJ1-5; D possibly corresponds to TRBD1 (5 bases). The CDR3 is 12 residues long. CDR1 and CDR2 from the germline V gene are LNHDA and SQIVND (reference sequence). V lost 5 bases and J lost 5, with 7 bases in between. The CDR3 nucleotides read TGTGCCAGTAGTTCGGGGGATCAGCCCCAGCATTTT. Encoded protein: CASSSGDQPQHF.

This chain uses TRBV5-1 with TRBJ2-1; 7 bases are shared with TRBD2. Germline V gene sequence: CDR1 SGHRS, CDR2 YFSETQ. This CDR3 is 15 amino acids long. Trimming at V came to 0 bases and at J to 3 bases, leaving 3 bases not matched to a gene. The CDR3 DNA sequence: TGCGCCAGCAGCTTGGGCGGGAGCAACTACAATGAGCAGTTCTTC. Translated, it gives CASSLGGSNYNEQFF.

Only one count was recorded for this clone. The chain links TRBV27 to TRBJ1-1, with 7 bases that match TRBD1. Per the germline V gene, CDR1 is MNHEY and CDR2 is SMNVEV (reference sequence). The V and J ends lost 2 bases and 4 bases, in that order; junction bases with no gene match: 4. This CDR3 is 14 amino acids long. CDR3 region: CASSLQGGITEAFF. Here the CDR3 DNA reads TGTGCCAGCAGTTTACAAGGGGGCATCACTGAAGCTTTCTTT.

The chain combines TRBV19 with TRBJ2-1; D call uncertain. Looked up from germline, CDR1 is LNHDA and CDR2 is SQIVND (reference sequence). With 4 bases removed from V and 3 bases from J, the gap between germline ends came to 7 bases. This CDR3 spans 13 amino acids. The CDR3 DNA reads TGTGCCAGTAGTAGGCCAGGCTACAATGAGCAGTTCTTC. Its protein product is CASSRPGYNEQFF.

The chain combines TRBV4-2 with TRBJ2-4; 9 bases align to TRBD1. Germline CDR1 reads LGHNA; CDR2 reads YNFKEQ. V was clipped by 4 bases and J by 12 bases; unmatched bases: 13. The CDR3 has 15 residues. Here the CDR3 DNA reads TGTGCCAGCAGCCCCCTCTCAGTTGGGACAGGGACTCAGTACTTC. It is translated as CASSPLSVGTGTQYF.

The DNA of the CDR3 is TGTGCCAGCAGCTTAGGAGGAGGAGGGGCCAACCAAGAGACCCAGTACTTC. This translates into CASSLGGGGANQETQYF. The gene calls are TRBV7-2 and TRBJ2-5, with D maybe TRBD2 (6 bases). The CDR3 covers 17 residues. The germline V gene encodes CDR1 SGHTA and CDR2 FQGNSA. The V end lost 1 base, the J end lost 0 bases, and 15 bases lay between the germline ends.

There are a few counts of this clone. This chain connects TRBV27 to TRBJ1-5, with a possible D match to TRBD1 (6 bases). Germline assignment: CDR1 MNHEY and CDR2 SMNVEV (reference sequence). Trimming removed 2 bases at V and 0 bases at J, with 23 bases between. This CDR3 comprises 20 residues. The CDR3 here is CASSLRGVAGDLISNQPQHF. The CDR3 DNA is TGTGCCAGCAGTTTAAGAGGGGTGGCAGGGGATCTCATTAGCAATCAGCCCCAGCATTTT.

The rearrangement links TRBV19 to TRBJ1-1; D gene unclear. The V gene's germline CDR1 is LNHDA and CDR2 SQIVND (reference sequence). The CDR3 has 13 residues. The V gene lost 7 bases and the J gene lost 5 bases, with 14 bases spanning the gap. The CDR3 here is CASNQDLRTEAFF. CDR3 coding DNA: TGTGCCAGTAATCAGGACTTAAGGACTGAAGCTTTCTTT.

This chain connects TRBV5-1 to TRBJ2-5, with TRBD1 as a possible D gene (6 bases). The CDR3 extends over 13 amino acids. Trimming left V 0 bases short and J 5 bases short, with 8 bases between. Germline lookup yields CDR1 SGHRS and CDR2 YFSETQ. CDR3 sequence (DNA): TGCGCCAGCAGCTTGGGGGGGCGGGAGACCCAGTACTTC. Translation gives CASSLGGRETQYF.

This clone showed up just a few times. The V call is TRBV7-6, the J call TRBJ1-3, with a tentative D call TRBD1 (5 bases). From germline, CDR1 is SGHVS and CDR2 FNYEAQ. The V end lost 5 bases, the J end lost 0 bases, and 8 bases lay between the germline ends. The CDR3 loop spans 14 amino acids. The CDR3 region has the DNA TGTGCCAGCAGCCTGGGGGGCTCTGGAAACACCATATATTTT. Translated, it gives CASSLGGSGNTIYF.

This clone was picked up one time. The rearrangement links TRBV27 to TRBJ1-2, with a tentative D call TRBD1 (5 bases). The CDR3 loop spans 16 amino acids. Trimming cost V 1 base and J 5 bases, with 17 bases left between them. Germline lookup yields CDR1 MNHEY and CDR2 SMNVEV (reference sequence). CDR3 DNA: TGTGCCAGCAGTTTATTAGGACAAGGAAATATGTATGGCTACACCTTC. Its protein is CASSLLGQGNMYGYTF.

V and J are TRBV2 and TRBJ2-7; 7 bases are shared with TRBD1. Losses at the gene ends were 9 bases for V and 3 bases for J; bases not matched to a gene: 5. There are 12 residues in the CDR3. In germline, CDR1 is SNHLY, CDR2 FYNNEI. CDR3 amino acids: CASMGQNYEQYF. As DNA, the CDR3 is TGTGCCAGTATGGGACAGAACTACGAGCAGTACTTC.

The V gene is TRBV12-3 or TRBV12-4, the J gene TRBJ2-7; possible D gene TRBD1, 5 bases. CDR3 length: 13 amino acids. The ends were cut back, 5 bases at V and 5 bases at J, with 13 bases in the middle. The CDR3 nucleotides read TGTGCCAGCAGTACCCCAGGGATAAACGAGCAGTACTTC. This codes for CASSTPGINEQYF.

V usage is TRBV15 and J usage is TRBJ1-6; D remains unclear. V dropped 0 bases and J dropped 15 bases, with 18 bases sitting between them. CDR1 is LNHNV, CDR2 YYDKDF, per germline (reference sequence). The CDR3 has 15 amino acids. CDR3 loop: CATSRDIRRNLLLHF. Written as DNA, the CDR3 is TGTGCCACCAGCAGAGATATTCGGCGGAACTTGCTCCTCCACTTT.

The chain has TRBV28 and TRBJ2-1; D perhaps matches TRBD2 (8 bases). The ends were cut back, 6 bases at V and 9 bases at J, with 15 bases in the middle. The CDR3 consists of 13 residues. CDR1 is MDHEN and CDR2 is SYDVKM in the germline V gene. DNA of the CDR3: TGTGCCAGCAGGCCGACAGGGACTAGTGAGCAGTTCTTC. As protein: CASRPTGTSEQFF.

The CDR3 spells CATRRGPGELFF. DNA for the CDR3: TGTGCCACCCGTCGAGGCCCCGGGGAGCTGTTTTTT. This chain uses TRBV28 with TRBJ2-2; D gene uncertain. CDR3 length: 12 residues. Trimming took 10 bases from V and 6 from J, leaving 12 bases between them. Germline V gene lookup returns CDR1 MDHEN and CDR2 SYDVKM.

A single count supports this clone. The rearrangement uses TRBV27 and TRBJ2-2; D might be TRBD2 (5 bases). CDR1 MNHEY and CDR2 SMNVEV come from the germline V gene (reference sequence). The V end lost 6 bases, the J end lost 4 bases, and 12 bases lay between the germline ends. The CDR3 is made up of 14 amino acids. CDR3 sequence reads: CASRTARATGELFF. The CDR3 bases are TGTGCCAGCAGGACGGCGAGGGCCACCGGGGAGCTGTTTTTT.

This chain joins TRBV5-8 and TRBJ1-5; 11 nucleotides align to TRBD1. This CDR3 is 15 amino acids long. Trimming took 4 bases from V and 6 from J; bases not matched to a gene: 6. CDR1 and CDR2 (germline): SGHTS, YDEGEE. The CDR3 loop is CASSPDRGPGQPQHF. Written as DNA, the CDR3 is TGTGCCAGCAGCCCGGACAGGGGGCCAGGTCAGCCCCAGCATTTT.